The text below deals with one T cell receptor (beta chain). What it recognizes is unknown. These data are taken from a study of cytomegalovirus exposure and HLA in healthy donors. Broader study findings: Reports state that TCR beta sequences accurately predicted most subjects' HLA-A and HLA-B alleles. Later analysis identified 17,000 or so TCR beta sequences associated with HLA alleles, using a false discovery rate threshold of 0.05. For TCR beta chains, V- and J-gene trimming was later linked to a missense DCLRE1C variant.

A multiplex PCR was run with 60 Vbeta primers and 13 Jbeta primers. Using immunoSEQ multiplex PCR, the repertoire was profiled, and TCRdb retains in-frame clones only, with some absent. Among 120,000 or so clones listed, 75% to 90% were seen once. The CDR3 has 15 residues. CDR1 SGHRS and CDR2 YFSETQ come from the germline V gene. V was pared by 4 bases and J by 3 bases, with 13 bases between. The genes are TRBV5-1 and TRBJ2-2; unclear D gene. Input material: PBMCs. This receptor was obtained from a man between 25 and 39 years old in good health and CMV-seropositive. The CDR3, as DNA: TGCGCCAGCAGCCTAGAGAACCCATACACCGGGGAGCTGTTTTTT. Amino acids: CASSLENPYTGELFF.